This T cell receptor beta chain was documented in a study of HIV-infected children after antiretroviral therapy interruption. Study-level information: Children had CD4+ above 500, viral load below 50 copies/ml, either treatment arm. EBV and CMV exposure was recorded in most children.

Study-wide results and limits: By the end of treatment interruption, naive CD4+ clonality (Gini) increased.

This sample's treatment: PENTA 11 planned treatment interruption arm or continuous ART arm. From thawed PBMCs, naive CD4+ CD45RA+ CD45RO- T cells were sorted. RNA-based 3' RACE libraries used unique molecular identifiers. TCRdb redid the calling of the 3' RACE reads with MiXCR, one entry per CDR3 protein. Of 35,000 to 50,000 distinct CDR3 sequences listed, approximately 7% are singletons. This clonotype was picked up many times. Its target is not known. Germline V CDR1 and CDR2: SGHTA, FQGTGA. The CDR3 is 14 amino acids. Unmatched junction bases numbered 10, after V lost 2 bases and J lost 9 bases. The chain is built from TRBV7-3 and TRBJ2-7; 7 nucleotides align to TRBD2. Specimen: CD45RA+ CD4+ T cells from PBMCs, pooled from several time points, collected from a donor given antiretroviral therapy, either interrupted or continuous. The subset was: naive CD4+ CD45RA+ CD45RO- T cells. This TCR came from a pool of human donors with HIV. In nucleotides, the CDR3 is TGTGCCAGCAGCTTATCTGGGGGGGGGTCCGCGCAGTACTTC. Translating it yields CASSLSGGGSAQYF.